Listed here are 13 T cell receptor beta chains from one sample, sequenced in a study of T cells in Graves' hyperthyroidism and ophthalmopathy. The CDR3 regions of TCR beta were amplified from RNA transcripts. During a first-round RT-PCR of the TCR CDR3, the HTBI primer set was used. TCRdb re-analysed the multiplex PCR reads in MiXCR, keeping a single row per CDR3 protein. The sample includes approximately 400,000 distinct CDR3 sequences, under 20% seen only once; the top ten take around 40%. The source material was blood. Receptors originate from a young man with Graves' ophthalmopathy.

This clonotype was picked up many times. The CDR3: CASSSSGGVGRQYF. The CDR3 nucleotides are TGTGCCAGCAGCTCTAGCGGGGGGGTTGGTCGGCAGTACTTC. This chain links TRBV7-2 with TRBJ2-7; 12 bases match TRBD2. The CDR3 runs to 14 residues. V gave up 4 bases and J gave up 9 bases; unmatched junction bases: 7. Germline V lookup: CDR1 SGHTA, CDR2 FQGNSA.

This clonotype was recorded many times. Written as DNA, the CDR3 is TGTGCCAGCCTCGGACAGACCGCAGATACGCAGTATTTT. It is translated as CASLGQTADTQYF. The V gene is TRBV6-1, the J gene TRBJ2-3, with D possibly being TRBD1 (6 bases). This CDR3 comprises 13 residues. Trimming left V 8 bases short and J 4 bases short, with 13 bases between. The V gene's germline CDR1 is MNHNS and CDR2 SASEGT.

A remark on this clonotype: Just one base apart from a much larger clone, this may be a read error. The chain recombines TRBV28 with TRBJ2-7, with 7 bases matching TRBD1. The trim removed 2 bases at V and 6 bases at J, leaving 10 bases unmatched. CDR3 length: 15 residues. Germline-derived CDR1 and CDR2 are MDHEN and SYDVKM. The CDR3 DNA reads as TGTGCCAGCAGTTTACTGACAGGGATGACGCTCGAGCAGTACTTC. Amino acids: CASSLLTGMTLEQYF.

This clonotype was counted only a few times. This chain connects TRBV5-4 to TRBJ1-2; no firm D call. The CDR3 totals 14 residues. V was pared by 0 bases and J by 2 bases, with 8 bases between. Germline assignment: CDR1 SGHNT and CDR2 YYREEE (reference sequence). The CDR3 is CASSLDQVNYGYTF. Written as DNA, the CDR3 is TGTGCCAGCAGCTTGGATCAGGTCAACTATGGCTACACCTTC.

This clonotype was counted a few times. DNA of the CDR3: TGTGCCAGCTCACCGGAAAGGGCACCAGACTATGGCTACACCTTC. Encoded protein: CASSPERAPDYGYTF. The chain is built from TRBV18 and TRBJ1-2; D not certain. V was pared by 3 bases and J by 3 bases, with 14 bases between. CDR3 length: 15 amino acids. In germline, CDR1 is KGHSH, CDR2 LQKENI.

The J gene is TRBJ2-1, the V gene TRBV7-9, with no clear D. Germline V gene lookup returns CDR1 SEHNR and CDR2 FQNEAQ (reference sequence). The V end lost 1 base, the J end lost 2 bases, and 9 bases lay between the germline ends. This CDR3 has 15 amino acids. The chain's CDR3 is CASSLEVTPYNEQFF. For the CDR3, the DNA is TGTGCCAGCAGCTTAGAGGTGACCCCCTACAATGAGCAGTTCTTC.

This clonotype came up many times. As DNA, the CDR3 is TGTGCCAGCAGCCCTTGGGACAGGGAAAACACTGAAGCTTTCTTT. Protein product: CASSPWDRENTEAFF. This chain joins TRBV3-1 and TRBJ1-1; 9 bases are shared with TRBD1. CDR1 is LGHDT, CDR2 YNNKEL, per germline (reference sequence). J lost 2 bases, V lost 4 bases, and 5 bases had no gene match. The CDR3 consists of 15 residues.

The chain joins TRBV19 to TRBJ1-2; 7 nucleotides align to TRBD1. The CDR3 contains 14 residues. In germline, CDR1 is LNHDA, CDR2 SQIVND (reference sequence). The J segment lost 4 bases and the V segment lost 5 bases, leaving 7 bases of the junction unmatched. The CDR3 is CASSLLGTAYGYTF. The CDR3 nucleotides are TGTGCCAGTAGTTTGCTCGGGACAGCCTATGGCTACACCTTC.

This clonotype has a single count. This chain uses TRBV4-3 with TRBJ2-1; no definite D call. The CDR3 length is 14 residues. Trimming took off 0 bases at V and 8 bases at J, with 11 bases between the two ends. The V gene's germline CDR1 is LGHNA and CDR2 YSLEER. The CDR3 loop is CASSQDHSIDEQFF. The CDR3 nucleotides are TGCGCCAGCAGCCAAGATCATTCTATCGATGAGCAGTTCTTC.

A few counts support this clonotype. CDR3 coding DNA: TGTGCCAGCAGCTTGGGACTGGGGAATTTCTACGAGCAGTACTTC. Its translation is CASSLGLGNFYEQYF. V usage is TRBV5-6 and J usage is TRBJ2-7, with D hard to call. The V and J ends lost 0 bases and 3 bases respectively, with 13 bases between them. Germline V gene lookup returns CDR1 SGHDT and CDR2 YYEEEE. CDR3 length: 15 amino acids.

This clonotype occurred many times. This chain connects TRBV28 to TRBJ1-1, with a weak D call TRBD1 (5 bases). This CDR3 spans 14 amino acids. V lost 6 bases, J lost 0 bases, and 11 bases lay in between. Germline-derived CDR1 and CDR2 are MDHEN and SYDVKM. The CDR3 protein is CASSLQALNTEAFF. The DNA for the CDR3 is TGTGCCAGCAGCCTACAGGCGCTGAACACTGAAGCTTTCTTT.

This rearrangement joins TRBV11-2 to TRBJ2-7; D might be TRBD2 (7 bases). The CDR3 totals 17 residues. Germline loops: CDR1 SGHAT, CDR2 FQNNGV. The V and J ends lost 0 bases and 0 bases respectively, with 15 bases between them. CDR3 sequence (DNA): TGTGCCAGCAGCTTAGAGGGGGGGGGGGCGAGCTCCTACGAGCAGTACTTC. Amino acids: CASSLEGGGASSYEQYF.

The V gene is TRBV12-3 or TRBV12-4, the J gene TRBJ1-2, with 8 bases identical to TRBD1. CDR3 size: 13 residues. The ends lost 6 bases at V and 8 bases at J; junction bases unmatched: 8. Here the CDR3 DNA reads TGTGCCAGCAGGACAGGGGCCGATTTGGGCTACACCTTC. Amino acids: CASRTGADLGYTF.